This TCR beta chain originates from a study of T cell responses to AZD1222 COVID-19 vaccine. Study-level results: Variant regions that are unmutated are reportedly the target of nearly half of spike-specific TCRs.

Note on this clone: Its antigen is not known.

Measured with immunoSEQ multiplex PCR; TCRdb has only the in-frame clones, and not every one. The table records 95,000 to 150,000 clones, about 90% of them present only once. The length of the CDR3 is 15 residues. The germline CDR1 and CDR2 sequences are SGHAT and FQDESV (reference sequence). V dropped 2 bases and J dropped 5 bases, with 10 bases sitting between them. The rearrangement links TRBV11-1 to TRBJ1-6, with D unclear. Specimen: peripheral blood, collected on day 0 of AZD1222 vaccination. The clonotype was recovered from an adult in good health. The CDR3 nucleotides are TGTGCCAGCAGCTTATTTCCGGGGAATAATTCACCCCTCCACTTT. The encoded protein is CASSLFPGNNSPLHF.